This T cell receptor beta chain was sequenced during a study of OX40 agonist ivuxolimab in advanced cancers. Across the whole study: Ivuxolimab was delivered to patients intravenously every 2 weeks at doses spanning 0.01 to 10 mg/kg. Of mixed ages from roughly 23 to 85 and averaging about 65 years, the group was about 86% male. Regarding the study as a whole: Partly responding patients at 0.1-3.0 mg/kg showed some of the smallest clonal expansion.

The germline V gene has CDR1 MNHNY and CDR2 SVGAGI (reference sequence). This CDR3 region has 12 residues. Trimming pared 8 bases from V and 0 bases from J, leaving 4 bases between. Concerning this clone: Its antigen is still unknown.

Sequenced by immunoSEQ multiplex PCR; TCRdb stores in-frame clones only, minus some. The sample has about 77,000 clones; over 75% are singletons. The investigators sampled blood at baseline, at cycle 4 day 1, and at cycle 7 day 1. The specimen comprised CD4+ or CD8+ T cells sorted from blood, sampled in a trial of the OX40 agonist ivuxolimab. This clonotype was sampled from an adult with an advanced solid tumor such as melanoma, head and neck, liver or kidney cancer. V usage is TRBV6-6 and J usage is TRBJ1-4; no definite D call. The chain's CDR3 is CASSPTNEKLFF. DNA for the CDR3: TGTGCCAGCTCGCCAACTAATGAAAAACTGTTTTTT.